The entry below describes one TCR beta chain. Its specificity is not known. This specimen belongs to a study of blood T cells in healthy people across ages. Study-wide points: It was the long-lived donors that had more naive CD4+ cells and higher diversity than aged donors.

Next came a second PCR, run for about 7 to 12 cycles, which used a sample-barcoded 5' primer along with a J-beta primer mix. The template-switch adaptor, which had 12 random nucleotides, put a tag on each cDNA molecule. TCRdb re-called the 5' RACE reads through MiXCR, storing one row per CDR3 protein. The sample records 1.5 million to 2 million distinct CDR3 sequences, 30% to 40% being singletons. Total RNA amounts of at least 5 micrograms were extracted per sample. Germline V gene lookup returns CDR1 DFQATT and CDR2 SNEGSKA (reference sequence). Trimming cost V 0 bases and J 2 bases, with 11 bases left between them. The CDR3 runs to 14 residues.

The sequenced sample consisted of blood. This chain links TRBV20-1 with TRBJ2-7; D is possibly TRBD2 (5 bases). The receptor comes from a human donor in good health. CDR3 nucleotide sequence: TGCAGTGCTAGAGATAAAGACTATACCTACGAGCAGTACTTC. Translated: CSARDKDYTYEQYF.